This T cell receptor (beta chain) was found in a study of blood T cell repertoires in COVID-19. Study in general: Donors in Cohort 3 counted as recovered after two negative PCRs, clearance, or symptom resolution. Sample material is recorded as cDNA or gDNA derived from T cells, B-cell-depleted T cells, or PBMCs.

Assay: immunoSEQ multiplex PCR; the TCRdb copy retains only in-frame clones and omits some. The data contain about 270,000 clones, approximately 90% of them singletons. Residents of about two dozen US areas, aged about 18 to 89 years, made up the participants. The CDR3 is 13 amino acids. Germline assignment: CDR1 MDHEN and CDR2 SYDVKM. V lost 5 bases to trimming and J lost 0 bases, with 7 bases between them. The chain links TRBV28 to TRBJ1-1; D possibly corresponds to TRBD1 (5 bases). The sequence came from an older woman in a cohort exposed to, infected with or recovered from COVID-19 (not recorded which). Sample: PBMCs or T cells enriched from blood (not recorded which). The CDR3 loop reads CASSPTVNTEAFF. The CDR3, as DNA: TGTGCCAGCAGTCCGACAGTGAACACTGAAGCTTTCTTT.